The entry that follows covers one T cell receptor beta chain sequence. This specimen comes from a study of blood T cell repertoires in COVID-19. Study summary: The United States, Italy and Spain provided the acute and convalescent COVID-19 samples. The analysed material was cDNA or gDNA that came from T cells, B-cell-depleted T cells, or PBMCs.

Germline loops: CDR1 LGHNA, CDR2 YNFKEQ. The CDR3 is made up of 18 amino acids. J lost 3 bases, V lost 1 base, and 3 bases had no gene match. As handled by the study authors: Reference gene primer amplification gave estimated nucleated cell counts. Clones were read by immunoSEQ multiplex PCR, and TCRdb kept only the in-frame ones, dropping some. V, J and clone size are those of that table, while D and trimming were read from the DNA. The repertoire has roughly 200,000 clones, 80% of them found once; the top ten carry around 6.3%. The TCR originated in a man aged 70 or older with active or convalescent COVID-19. The chain combines TRBV4-2 with TRBJ2-6, with 13 bases aligning to TRBD2. Sequencing input: peripheral blood. Here the CDR3 DNA reads TGTGCCAGCAGCCAAGTGGGACTAGCGGGATTTGGGGCCAACGTCCTGACTTTC. The encoded protein is CASSQVGLAGFGANVLTF.